This entry lists 7 T cell receptor beta chains sequenced from one sample in a study of OX40 agonist ivuxolimab in advanced cancers. Using immunoSEQ multiplex PCR, the repertoire was profiled, and TCRdb retains in-frame clones only, with some absent. This sample has roughly 60,000 clones; roughly 81% occur once, and the top ten carry 4.5% to 5.5%. This specimen consisted of CD4+ or CD8+ T cells sorted from blood, obtained in a trial of the OX40 agonist ivuxolimab. The receptors were sampled from an adult with an advanced solid tumor such as melanoma, head and neck, liver or kidney cancer.

This sequence joins TRBV27 and TRBJ2-1, with 7 positions matching TRBD2. V lost 5 bases, J lost 8 bases, and 6 bases stayed unmatched. The germline CDR1 and CDR2 sequences are MNHEY and SMNVEV (reference sequence). The length of the CDR3 is 13 residues. The CDR3 spells CASSRDYVDEQFF. The CDR3 DNA reads as TGTGCCAGCAGTAGGGACTATGTCGATGAGCAGTTCTTC.

The chain combines TRBV4-1 with TRBJ2-1; 7 nucleotides match TRBD1. Germline CDR1 MGHRA, CDR2 YSYEKL. The CDR3 has 16 residues. Trimming at V came to 0 bases and at J to 3 bases, leaving 5 bases not matched to a gene. CDR3 amino acids: CASSQDLWDSYNEQFF. The CDR3 coding sequence is TGCGCCAGCAGCCAAGATCTCTGGGACAGCTACAATGAGCAGTTCTTC.

The CDR3 nucleotides are TGTGCCAGCAGCTCCGGGACAGGGCCTTCCTACGAGCAGTACTTC. Translated: CASSSGTGPSYEQYF. The V gene is TRBV14, the J gene TRBJ2-7; 9 bases line up with TRBD1. The CDR3 extends over 15 amino acids. Germline V lookup: CDR1 SGHDN, CDR2 FVKESK. J was trimmed by 1 base and V by 5 bases; bases with no gene match: 6.

This sequence joins TRBV9 and TRBJ2-7; TRBD2 matches at 9 bases. The CDR3 totals 16 residues. Germline-derived CDR1 and CDR2 are SGDLS and YYNGEE. V gave up 0 bases and J gave up 3 bases; unmatched junction bases: 7. CDR3 sequence reads: CASSVGSSGSIYEQYF. CDR3 DNA sequence: TGTGCCAGCAGCGTAGGAAGTAGCGGGAGTATCTACGAGCAGTACTTC.

V usage is TRBV6-5 and J usage is TRBJ2-3; 8 nucleotides agree with TRBD2. CDR3 size: 14 residues. Germline V gene data show CDR1 as MNHEY and CDR2 as SVGAGI. Trimming cost V 5 bases and J 4 bases; bases outside gene matches: 5. This chain's CDR3 is CASSLSGSADTQYF. The CDR3 bases are TGTGCCAGCAGTCTGAGCGGGAGTGCAGATACGCAGTATTTT.

The chain employs TRBV7-6 and TRBJ2-5; 8 nucleotides line up with TRBD1. Germline CDR1 and CDR2: SGHVS and FNYEAQ. This CDR3 comprises 16 residues. The J segment lost 5 bases and the V segment lost 4 bases, leaving 12 bases of the junction unmatched. This CDR3 reads CASSSGTGTGGETQYF. In DNA, the CDR3 is TGTGCCAGCAGCTCGGGTACCGGGACAGGAGGGGAGACCCAGTACTTC.

The J gene is TRBJ2-2, the V gene TRBV7-9; D not certain. Germline V gene sequence: CDR1 SEHNR, CDR2 FQNEAQ (reference sequence). With 3 bases removed from V and 7 bases from J, the gap between germline ends came to 9 bases. This CDR3 spans 13 amino acids. CDR3 DNA sequence: TGTGCCAGCAGCTTGGGTATTCGCGGGGAGCTGTTTTTT. It is translated as CASSLGIRGELFF.